Reported below is one T cell receptor (beta chain). Its antigen is not known. The CDR3 contains 15 residues. After removal of 5 bases from V and 0 bases from J, the junction contained 4 bases not matched to a gene. The germline gives CDR1 MDHEN, CDR2 SYDVKM. Profiled with immunoSEQ multiplex PCR; TCRdb holds only in-frame clones, not every one. Of 70,000 or so clones in the sample, roughly 86% were seen once. The data were taken from a study of T cell responses to AZD1222 COVID-19 vaccine. Overall study results and limits: In a largely white British group with more females than males, clonal diversity was possibly underestimated. Researchers report vaccine-associated CD4 TCRs spanning spike, with dominance at 160-218 and 743-854. Reportedly, close to half of spike-specific TCRs are directed against unmutated variant regions. Sampling captured repertoires only after the peak T cell response.

This receptor was obtained from an adult in good health. The material sequenced was peripheral blood, taken on day 0 of AZD1222 vaccination. This rearrangement joins TRBV28 to TRBJ1-5; TRBD1 aligns across 7 bases. The CDR3 region has the DNA TGTGCCAGCAGTGGGGGACAGTATAGCAATCAGCCCCAGCATTTT. Its translation is CASSGGQYSNQPQHF.